The rows below give T cell receptor beta chains drawn from one sample of a study of cytomegalovirus exposure and HLA in healthy donors. Repertoires were generated with immunoSEQ multiplex PCR, while TCRdb's copy carries only in-frame clones and drops some. This sample has 170,000 or so clones, with around 80% found just once. Sample: PBMCs. These receptors were collected from a man younger than 35 in good health and CMV-seronegative. Each CDR3 is given with its conserved first and last residue. Fields, in order: V gene, J gene, clone size, D gene, CDR3 protein, CDR3 DNA. D genes are given only for firm matches. Some rows mark clone size as missing; the rest say once, few, many or name a class of expanded clone.

TRBV6-1,TRBJ2-2,-,-,CASTAKTNTGELFF,TGTGCCAGCACCGCTAAAACGAACACCGGGGAGCTGTTTTTT
TRBV2,TRBJ1-5,-,TRBD1,CASSEQGAASNQPQHF,TGTGCCAGCAGTGAACAGGGGGCCGCATCCAATCAGCCCCAGCATTTT
TRBV6-4,TRBJ2-1,-,TRBD2,CASSVSTSSSDEQFF,TGTGCCAGCAGTGTTTCGACTAGCTCTTCCGATGAGCAGTTCTTC
TRBV9,TRBJ2-1,once,TRBD2,CASSVVAGGPLEQFF,TGTGCCAGCAGCGTAGTAGCGGGAGGGCCTCTTGAGCAGTTCTTC
TRBV19,TRBJ2-7,-,TRBD1,CASSRPGQGFYEQYF,TGTGCCAGTAGTAGACCGGGACAGGGGTTCTACGAGCAGTACTTC
TRBV10-2,TRBJ2-7,few,TRBD1,CATRDRVTYEQYF,TGCGCCACTCGGGACAGGGTCACTTACGAGCAGTACTTC
TRBV7-2,TRBJ2-5,-,-,CASSLVAGNTKKTQYF,TGTGCCAGCAGCTTAGTTGCGGGAAACACGAAAAAGACCCAGTACTTC
TRBV14,TRBJ2-7,-,-,CASSQDGGGPPYEQYF,TGTGCCAGCAGCCAAGACGGCGGCGGCCCTCCGTACGAGCAGTACTTC
TRBV5-1,TRBJ2-5,-,-,CASSLGVSSQETQYF,TGCGCCAGCAGCTTAGGAGTTAGCTCCCAAGAGACCCAGTACTTC
TRBV4-2,TRBJ2-3,-,TRBD2,CASSQELAGGTDTQYF,TGTGCCAGCAGCCAAGAATTGGCGGGGGGCACAGATACGCAGTATTTT
TRBV19,TRBJ1-5,-,-,CASSPPETVPNQPQHF,TGTGCCAGTAGTCCTCCAGAGACAGTTCCCAATCAGCCCCAGCATTTT
TRBV27,TRBJ1-1,-,-,CASSNLWVGRTGNEAFF,TGTGCCAGCAGTAACCTATGGGTAGGAAGGACGGGAAATGAAGCTTTCTTT
TRBV5-6,TRBJ2-1,-,TRBD2,CASSLDRGDEQFF,TGTGCCAGCAGCTTGGACCGGGGGGATGAGCAGTTCTTC
TRBV7-6,TRBJ2-7,-,-,CASSADWSSYEQYF,TGTGCCAGCAGCGCGGACTGGAGCTCCTACGAGCAGTACTTC
TRBV7-9,TRBJ1-1,-,-,CASSDPRGGSAFF,TGTGCCAGCAGCGACCCTCGCGGGGGTTCAGCTTTCTTT
TRBV13,TRBJ2-7,-,TRBD2,CASTWRGSPTEQYF,TGTGCCAGCACGTGGCGGGGGTCTCCAACCGAGCAGTACTTC
TRBV6-5,TRBJ2-7,-,-,CASSYGGSYEQYF,TGTGCCAGCAGTTACGGGGGGTCCTACGAGCAGTACTTC
TRBV28,TRBJ2-1,-,-,CASSFRGRGEVDEQFF,TGTGCCAGCAGTTTCCGGGGCAGGGGGGAAGTTGATGAGCAGTTCTTC
TRBV5-1,TRBJ1-5,few,-,CASSVGTPNQPQHF,TGCGCCAGCAGCGTCGGGACACCTAATCAGCCCCAGCATTTT
TRBV18,TRBJ2-5,-,TRBD1,CASSLLYRGSLETQYF,TGTGCCAGCTCACTACTCTACAGGGGGAGTTTGGAGACCCAGTACTTC
TRBV28,TRBJ1-3,-,TRBD1,CASSFTGDGNTIYF,TGTGCCAGCAGTTTCACAGGGGATGGAAACACCATATATTTT
TRBV6-5,TRBJ2-3,-,TRBD2,CASRLAGGRTDTQYF,TGTGCCAGCAGACTAGCGGGGGGCCGCACAGATACGCAGTATTTT
TRBV9,TRBJ2-5,-,-,CASSESQGSQETQYF,TGTGCCAGCAGCGAATCACAGGGAAGCCAAGAGACCCAGTACTTC
TRBV11-2,TRBJ2-7,-,TRBD2,CASSLVPSGNYEQYF,TGTGCCAGCAGCTTAGTTCCTAGCGGGAACTACGAGCAGTACTTC
TRBV25-1,TRBJ2-2,-,TRBD1,CASSETGGTGITGELFF,TGTGCCAGCAGTGAAACTGGCGGGACAGGGATCACCGGGGAGCTGTTTTTT
TRBV7-9,TRBJ2-7,-,-,CASSFERAAWDEQYF,TGTGCCAGCAGCTTTGAGCGTGCCGCTTGGGACGAGCAGTACTTC
TRBV18,TRBJ2-5,-,TRBD1,CASSPYGTGMGVGETQYF,TGTGCCAGCTCACCATACGGGACAGGGATGGGGGTCGGAGAGACCCAGTACTTC
TRBV28,TRBJ2-3,-,-,CASSPGGRADTQYF,TGTGCCAGCAGTCCCGGGGGAAGGGCAGATACGCAGTATTTT
TRBV5-1,TRBJ2-7,-,TRBD2,CASSWGLAGVPTYEQYF,TGCGCCAGCAGCTGGGGACTAGCGGGGGTACCTACCTACGAGCAGTACTTC
TRBV5-1,TRBJ2-5,-,TRBD2,CASSLVVSGLAGQETQYF,TGCGCCAGCAGCTTGGTGGTCTCGGGACTAGCGGGCCAAGAGACCCAGTACTTC
TRBV7-9,TRBJ1-2,-,-,CASRSAGRPNYGYTF,TGTGCCAGCAGGTCCGCAGGGAGGCCTAACTATGGCTACACCTTC
TRBV19,TRBJ1-2,-,-,CASSPGGGYTF,TGTGCCAGTAGTCCGGGAGGGGGCTACACCTTC
TRBV12-5,TRBJ2-5,-,-,CASARGQETQYF,TGTGCTAGTGCTCGGGGCCAAGAGACCCAGTACTTC
TRBV7-9,TRBJ1-6,-,-,CASRAVDRSRYNSPLHF,TGTGCCAGCAGAGCGGTCGACAGGAGTAGATATAATTCACCCCTCCACTTT
TRBV7-3,TRBJ2-2,-,TRBD1,CASKQGADTGELFF,TGTGCCAGCAAACAGGGGGCTGACACCGGGGAGCTGTTTTTT
TRBV6-5,TRBJ2-7,-,TRBD2,CASSATGLGYYEQYF,TGTGCCAGCAGCGCCACCGGACTAGGGTACTACGAGCAGTACTTC
TRBV28,TRBJ1-1,-,-,CASSLVRANTEAFF,TGTGCCAGCAGTTTAGTCAGGGCAAACACTGAAGCTTTCTTT
TRBV9,TRBJ2-1,-,TRBD2,CASSVDRDYFPRGYNEQFF,TGTGCCAGCAGTGTCGACCGGGACTACTTCCCCCGGGGGTACAATGAGCAGTTCTTC
TRBV27,TRBJ2-7,-,TRBD2,CASTGGVSYEQYF,TGTGCCAGCACTGGGGGGGTCTCCTACGAGCAGTACTTC
TRBV5-4,TRBJ1-2,-,-,CASRVGRGRNYGYTF,TGTGCCAGCAGGGTGGGCAGGGGACGTAACTATGGCTACACCTTC
TRBV5-6,TRBJ2-5,-,-,CASSPPQGGQETQYF,TGTGCCAGCAGCCCACCACAGGGTGGTCAAGAGACCCAGTACTTC
TRBV27,TRBJ2-3,-,TRBD2,CASSPSSGRGTDTQYF,TGTGCCAGCAGTCCGTCCAGCGGGAGGGGGACAGATACGCAGTATTTT
TRBV29-1,TRBJ2-2,-,-,CSVRQGGELFF,TGCAGCGTAAGACAAGGCGGGGAGCTGTTTTTT
TRBV9,TRBJ2-5,-,-,CASSPQGLSETQYF,TGTGCCAGCAGCCCCCAGGGACTTTCAGAGACCCAGTACTTC
TRBV28,TRBJ1-5,-,-,CASSLIRDNQPQHF,TGTGCCAGCAGTTTAATCCGGGACAATCAGCCCCAGCATTTT
TRBV7-9,TRBJ2-3,-,TRBD2,CASSVVRGGLDTDTQYF,TGTGCCAGCAGCGTAGTCCGAGGGGGACTAGATACAGATACGCAGTATTTT
TRBV5-5,TRBJ1-1,-,-,CASRGFVAGSEAFF,TGTGCCAGCAGGGGTTTCGTGGCGGGGTCTGAAGCTTTCTTT
TRBV4-1,TRBJ2-1,once,TRBD2,CASSQYGTSSYNEQFF,TGCGCCAGCAGCCAGTACGGGACTAGCTCCTACAATGAGCAGTTCTTC
TRBV18,TRBJ2-3,once,-,CASSPRGGYTDTQYF,TGTGCCAGCTCACCAAGGGGAGGCTACACAGATACGCAGTATTTT
TRBV7-8,TRBJ2-2,-,-,CASSPYTGELFF,TGTGCCAGCAGCCCCTACACCGGGGAGCTGTTTTTT
TRBV14,TRBJ2-5,-,TRBD1,CASSQPGQYQETQYF,TGTGCCAGCAGCCAACCGGGACAGTACCAAGAGACCCAGTACTTC
TRBV7-8,TRBJ1-2,-,-,CASSPPLRSYGYTF,TGTGCCAGCAGCCCGCCCTTGCGGAGCTATGGCTACACCTTC
TRBV21-1,TRBJ1-2,-,-,CASSLPVAGPYTF,TGTGCCAGCAGCCTTCCAGTAGCCGGCCCCTACACCTTC